The present T cell receptor beta chain was sequenced within a study of CD8 T cells in ankylosing spondylitis. Whole-study results and caveats: Made up of eight or nine highly homologous variants, a TCR beta motif appeared characteristic of ankylosing spondylitis blood. Earlier authors reported some of these motif variants in reactive arthritis synovial fluid and blood.

Generation of TCR beta libraries employed quantitative 5'-RACE incorporating molecular barcodes. TCRdb analysed the 5' RACE reads with MiXCR anew, one entry per CDR3 protein. The sample has hundreds of thousands of distinct CDR3 sequences, approximately 12% seen once. The germline V gene has CDR1 LNHNV and CDR2 YYDKDF (reference sequence). The CDR3 spans 13 residues. V was trimmed by 1 base and J by 7 bases, leaving 8 bases between them. This clonotype appeared a few times. Its specificity is not known. This TCR came from a male donor with ankylosing spondylitis. Sequencing was carried out using blood, either unsorted or a sorted T cell fraction (not recorded which). The chain uses TRBV15 and TRBJ1-5; D is unresolved. As DNA, the CDR3 is TGTGCCACCAGCAGAGGTCCGGGGCAGCCCCAGCATTTT. Protein: CATSRGPGQPQHF.